This T cell receptor beta chain was found in a study of OX40 agonist ivuxolimab in advanced cancers. Here immunoSEQ multiplex PCR was the method, and the copy in TCRdb shows in-frame clones only, minus some. The profile shows tens of thousands of clones, 80% to 85% of them singletons. Per germline, CDR1 SQVTM and CDR2 ANQGSEA. Trimming shortened V by 7 bases and J by 0 bases, and 12 bases separated the two germline ends. CDR3 length equals 13 residues. The V call is TRBV29-1, the J call TRBJ1-1, with D perhaps matching TRBD1 (5 bases). The clonotype comes from an adult with an advanced solid tumor such as melanoma, head and neck, liver or kidney cancer. Specimen: CD4+ or CD8+ T cells sorted from blood, collected in a trial of the OX40 agonist ivuxolimab. CDR3 in DNA: TGCAGCGGCGACAGAGCCATGAACACTGAAGCTTTCTTT. This encodes CSGDRAMNTEAFF.